The 3 T cell receptor beta chains listed next were all sequenced from one sample in a study of shared clonotypes between healthy human individuals (dated by TCRdb to the early 2020s). The library came from the immunoSEQ multiplex PCR assay. Sourced from immuneACCESS, this table was stored by TCRdb with only in-frame sequences that have V and J called. A share of the clones is absent; for the studies checked, an unresolved V gene accounts for under half, and the remainder has no known explanation. The sample profile shows some 1 million clones; around 74% of them were found once. The ten largest clones add up to around 1.5% of the sample. Sequenced material: memory CD4+ T cells sorted from blood. Per the publication, the cell subset or site label means: CD45RA-negative fraction. These receptor sequences come from a man in his late teens or twenties in good health.

V gene TRBV11-2 combines with J gene TRBJ1-5; D gene ambiguous. The V gene's germline CDR1 is SGHAT and CDR2 FQNNGV. CDR3 length equals 15 residues. V was shortened by 1 base and J by 6 bases, with 13 bases between the two germline ends. This CDR3 reads CASSLVPSGSQPQHF. The CDR3 DNA reads TGTGCCAGCAGCTTAGTCCCCTCGGGGAGTCAGCCCCAGCATTTT.

The chain has TRBV2 and TRBJ1-2; D may be TRBD1 (5 bases). This CDR3 has 13 amino acids. From germline, CDR1 is SNHLY and CDR2 FYNNEI. Between the trimmed V and J ends, which lost 6 bases and 6 bases, there was a span of 14 bases. This CDR3 is CASRADSPHGYTF. The CDR3 DNA follows: TGTGCCAGCAGGGCCGACAGCCCCCATGGCTACACCTTC. Drawing the rest from reference TRBV2 and TRBJ1-2, the complete variable domain is EPEVTQTPSHQVTQMGQEVILRCVPISNHLYFYWYRQILGQKVEFLVSFYNNEISEKSEIFDDQFSVERPDGSNFTLKIRSTKLEDSAMYFCASRADSPHGYTFGSGTRLTVV.

This clone showed up just once. V and J are TRBV7-2 and TRBJ2-1; D ambiguous. V shed 1 base and J shed 4 bases, with 11 bases lying between them. Germline V lookup: CDR1 SGHTA, CDR2 FQGNSA. The CDR3 covers 15 residues. CDR3 protein: CASSLDWRFYNEQFF. In nucleotides, the CDR3 is TGTGCCAGCAGCTTAGACTGGCGTTTTTACAATGAGCAGTTCTTC.